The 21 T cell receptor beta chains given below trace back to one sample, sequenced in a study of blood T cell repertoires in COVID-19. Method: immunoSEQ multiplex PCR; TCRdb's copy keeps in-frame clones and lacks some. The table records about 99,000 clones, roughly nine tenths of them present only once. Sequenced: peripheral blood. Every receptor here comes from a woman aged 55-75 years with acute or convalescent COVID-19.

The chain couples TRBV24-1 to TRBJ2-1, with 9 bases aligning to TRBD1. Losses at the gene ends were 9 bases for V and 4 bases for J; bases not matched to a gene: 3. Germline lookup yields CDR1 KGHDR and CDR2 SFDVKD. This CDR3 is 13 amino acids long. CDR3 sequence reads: CATGTGRYNEQFF. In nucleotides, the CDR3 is TGTGCCACCGGGACAGGGAGATACAATGAGCAGTTCTTC.

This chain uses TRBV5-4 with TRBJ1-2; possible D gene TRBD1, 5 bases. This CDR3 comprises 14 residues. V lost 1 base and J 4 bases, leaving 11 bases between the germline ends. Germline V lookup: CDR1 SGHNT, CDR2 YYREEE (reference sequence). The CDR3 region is CASSLTGEVYGYTF. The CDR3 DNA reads TGTGCCAGCAGCTTGACGGGGGAGGTCTATGGCTACACCTTC.

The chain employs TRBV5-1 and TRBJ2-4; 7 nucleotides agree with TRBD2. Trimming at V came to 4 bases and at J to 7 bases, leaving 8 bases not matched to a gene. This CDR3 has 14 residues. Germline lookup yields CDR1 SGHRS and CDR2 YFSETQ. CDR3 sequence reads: CASSRGRETNIQYF. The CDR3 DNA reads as TGCGCCAGCAGCCGGGGGAGGGAAACTAACATTCAGTACTTC. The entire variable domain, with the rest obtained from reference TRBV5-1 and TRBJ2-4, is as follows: KAGVTQTPRYLIKTRGQQVTLSCSPISGHRSVSWYQQTPGQGLQFLFEYFSETQRNKGNFPGRFSGRQFSNSRSEMNVSTLELGDSALYLCASSRGRETNIQYFGAGTRLSVL.

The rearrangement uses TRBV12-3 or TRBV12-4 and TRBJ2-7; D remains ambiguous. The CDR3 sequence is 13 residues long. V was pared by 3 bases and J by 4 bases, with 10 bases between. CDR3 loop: CASSFGESYEQYF. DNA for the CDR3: TGTGCCAGCAGTTTCGGAGAATCTTACGAGCAGTACTTC.

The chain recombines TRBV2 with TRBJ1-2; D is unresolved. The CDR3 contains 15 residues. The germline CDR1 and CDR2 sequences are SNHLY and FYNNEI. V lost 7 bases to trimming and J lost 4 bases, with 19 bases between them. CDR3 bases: TGTGCCAGCACCTCCCCGCTGACCGTAGCCTATGGCTACACCTTC. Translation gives CASTSPLTVAYGYTF. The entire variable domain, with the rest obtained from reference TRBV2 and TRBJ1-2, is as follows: EPEVTQTPSHQVTQMGQEVILRCVPISNHLYFYWYRQILGQKVEFLVSFYNNEISEKSEIFDDQFSVERPDGSNFTLKIRSTKLEDSAMYFCASTSPLTVAYGYTFGSGTRLTVV.

CDR3 in amino acids: CTSSQWREATFF. CDR3 DNA sequence: TGCACCAGCAGCCAGTGGCGGGAGGCTACCTTCTTC. The chain carries TRBV1 and TRBJ2-7; whether TRBD2, the table's D call, matches the DNA was not checked. TRBV1 is marked as a pseudogene. There are 12 residues in the CDR3.

The chain's CDR3 is CASSLSQDNEQFF. CDR3 nucleotides: TGTGCCAGCAGCTTAAGTCAGGACAATGAGCAGTTCTTC. The chain uses TRBV7-3 and TRBJ2-1, with no clear D. Germline CDR1 reads SGHTA; CDR2 reads FQGTGA. The V end was cut by 1 base, the J end by 5 bases, with 6 bases between. The CDR3 totals 13 residues. Drawing the rest from reference TRBV7-3 and TRBJ2-1, the complete variable domain is GAGVSQTPSNKVTEKGKYVELRCDPISGHTALYWYRQSLGQGPEFLIYFQGTGAADDSGLPNDRFFAVRPEGSVSTLKIQRTERGDSAVYLCASSLSQDNEQFFGPGTRLTVL.

The CDR3 bases are TGTGCCAGTCATGCCCTCCGGACAGATAGCTCCTACAATGAGCAGTTCTTC. Encoded protein: CASHALRTDSSYNEQFF. The rearrangement uses TRBV2 and TRBJ2-1, with a possible D match to TRBD1 (6 bases). Trimming stripped 9 bases from V and 0 bases from J, with 21 bases between. The CDR3 has 17 amino acids. CDR1 and CDR2 from the germline V gene are SNHLY and FYNNEI.

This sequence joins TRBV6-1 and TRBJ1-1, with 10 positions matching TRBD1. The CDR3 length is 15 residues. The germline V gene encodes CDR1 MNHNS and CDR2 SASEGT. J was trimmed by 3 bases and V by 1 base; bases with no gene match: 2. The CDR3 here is CASSEEGQGYTEAFF. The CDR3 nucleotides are TGTGCCAGCAGTGAAGAGGGACAGGGGTACACTGAAGCTTTCTTT.

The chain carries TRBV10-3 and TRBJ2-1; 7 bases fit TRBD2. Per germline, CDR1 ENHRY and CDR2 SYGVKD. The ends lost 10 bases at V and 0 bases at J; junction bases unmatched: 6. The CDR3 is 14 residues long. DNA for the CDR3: TGTGCCACCTCAGCGGGACCCTCCTACAATGAGCAGTTCTTC. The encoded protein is CATSAGPSYNEQFF.

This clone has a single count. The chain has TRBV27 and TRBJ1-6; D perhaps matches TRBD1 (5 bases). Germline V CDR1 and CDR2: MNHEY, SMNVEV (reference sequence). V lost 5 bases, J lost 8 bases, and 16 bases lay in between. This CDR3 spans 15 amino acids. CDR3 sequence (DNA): TGTGCCAGCAGTCCCGGGACCGGGGGGTATTCACCCCTCCACTTT. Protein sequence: CASSPGTGGYSPLHF.

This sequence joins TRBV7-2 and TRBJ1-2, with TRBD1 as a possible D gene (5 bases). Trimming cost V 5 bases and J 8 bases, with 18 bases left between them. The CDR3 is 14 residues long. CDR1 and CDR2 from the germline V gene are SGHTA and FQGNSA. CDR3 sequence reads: CASSVTAAGDGYTF. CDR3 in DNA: TGTGCCAGCAGCGTAACGGCCGCGGGGGACGGCTACACCTTC.

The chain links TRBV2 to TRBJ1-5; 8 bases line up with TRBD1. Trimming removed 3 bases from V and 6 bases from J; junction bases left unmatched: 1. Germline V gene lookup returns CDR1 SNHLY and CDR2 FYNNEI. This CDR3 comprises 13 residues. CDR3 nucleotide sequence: TGTGCCAGCAGTGAGGACAGGGTTCAGCCCCAGCATTTT. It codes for CASSEDRVQPQHF.

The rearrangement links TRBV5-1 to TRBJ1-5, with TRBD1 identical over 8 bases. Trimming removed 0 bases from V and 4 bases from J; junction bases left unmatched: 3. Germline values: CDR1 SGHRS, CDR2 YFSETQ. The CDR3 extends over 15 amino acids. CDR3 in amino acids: CASSLEGTGNQPQHF. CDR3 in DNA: TGCGCCAGCAGCTTGGAGGGGACAGGTAATCAGCCCCAGCATTTT. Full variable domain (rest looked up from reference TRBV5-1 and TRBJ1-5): KAGVTQTPRYLIKTRGQQVTLSCSPISGHRSVSWYQQTPGQGLQFLFEYFSETQRNKGNFPGRFSGRQFSNSRSEMNVSTLELGDSALYLCASSLEGTGNQPQHFGDGTRLSIL.

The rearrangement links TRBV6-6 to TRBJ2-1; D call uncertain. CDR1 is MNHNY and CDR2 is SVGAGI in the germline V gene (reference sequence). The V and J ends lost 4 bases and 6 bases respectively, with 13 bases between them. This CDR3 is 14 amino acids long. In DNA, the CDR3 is TGTGCCAGCAGTTCCCTAGGCGGCCCCAATGAGCAGTTCTTC. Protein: CASSSLGGPNEQFF.

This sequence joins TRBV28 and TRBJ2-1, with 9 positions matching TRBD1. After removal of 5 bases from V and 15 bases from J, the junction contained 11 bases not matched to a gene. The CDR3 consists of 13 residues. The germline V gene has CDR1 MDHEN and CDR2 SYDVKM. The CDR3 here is CASSAPTGGKLFF. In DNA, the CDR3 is TGTGCCAGCAGTGCACCGACAGGGGGTAAACTGTTCTTC. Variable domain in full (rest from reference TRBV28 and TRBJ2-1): DVKVTQSSRYLVKRTGEKVFLECVQDMDHENMFWYRQDPGLGLRLIYFSYDVKMKEKGDIPEGYSVSREKKERFSLILESASTNQTSMYLCASSAPTGGKLFFGPGTRLTVL.

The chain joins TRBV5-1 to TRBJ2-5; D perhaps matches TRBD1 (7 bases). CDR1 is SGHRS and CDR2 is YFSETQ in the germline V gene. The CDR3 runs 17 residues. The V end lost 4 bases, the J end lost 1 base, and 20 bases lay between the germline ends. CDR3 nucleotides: TGCGCCAGCAGCACAGGGGACTCGGGGCCTCTCCAAGAGACCCAGTACTTC. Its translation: CASSTGDSGPLQETQYF.

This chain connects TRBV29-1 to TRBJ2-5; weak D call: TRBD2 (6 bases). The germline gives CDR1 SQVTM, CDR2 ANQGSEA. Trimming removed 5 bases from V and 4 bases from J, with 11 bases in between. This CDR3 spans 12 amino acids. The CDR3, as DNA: TGCAGCGTTAAGAGGGGAGGAGAGACCCAGTACTTC. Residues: CSVKRGGETQYF.

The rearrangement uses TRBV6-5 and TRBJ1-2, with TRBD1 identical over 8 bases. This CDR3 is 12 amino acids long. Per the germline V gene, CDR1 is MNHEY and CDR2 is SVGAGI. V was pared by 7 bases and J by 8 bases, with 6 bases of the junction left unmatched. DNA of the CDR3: TGTGCCAGCACTAATGGACAGGGAGGCTACACCTTC. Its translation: CASTNGQGGYTF.

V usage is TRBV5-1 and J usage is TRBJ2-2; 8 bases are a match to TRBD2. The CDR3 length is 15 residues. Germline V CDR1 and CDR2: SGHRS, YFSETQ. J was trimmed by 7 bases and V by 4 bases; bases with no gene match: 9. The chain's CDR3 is CASSLGLDQGGELFF. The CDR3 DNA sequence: TGCGCCAGCAGCCTGGGACTAGATCAAGGCGGGGAGCTGTTTTTT.

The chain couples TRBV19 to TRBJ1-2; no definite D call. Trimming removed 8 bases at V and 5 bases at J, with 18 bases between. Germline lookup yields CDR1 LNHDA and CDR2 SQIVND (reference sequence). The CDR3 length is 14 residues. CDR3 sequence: CASLGRSSWYGYTF. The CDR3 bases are TGTGCCAGTTTGGGGAGGTCAAGCTGGTATGGCTACACCTTC.